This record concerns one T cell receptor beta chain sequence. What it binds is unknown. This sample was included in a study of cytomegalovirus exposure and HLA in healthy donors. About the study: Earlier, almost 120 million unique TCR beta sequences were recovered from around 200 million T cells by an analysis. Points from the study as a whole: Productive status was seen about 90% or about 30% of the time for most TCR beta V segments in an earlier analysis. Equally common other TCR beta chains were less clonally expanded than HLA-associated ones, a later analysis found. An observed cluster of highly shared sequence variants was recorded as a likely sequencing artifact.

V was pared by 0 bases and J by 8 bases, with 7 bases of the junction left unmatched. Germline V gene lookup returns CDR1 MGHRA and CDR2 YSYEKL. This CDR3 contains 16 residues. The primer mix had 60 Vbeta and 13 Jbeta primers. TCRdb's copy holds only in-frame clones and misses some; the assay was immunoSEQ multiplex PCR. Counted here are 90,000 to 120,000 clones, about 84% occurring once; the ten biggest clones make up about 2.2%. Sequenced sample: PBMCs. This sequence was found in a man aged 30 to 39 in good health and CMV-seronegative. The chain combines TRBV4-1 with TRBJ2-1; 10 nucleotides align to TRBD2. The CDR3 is CASSQDGSGRVYEQFF. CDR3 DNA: TGCGCCAGCAGCCAAGATGGGAGCGGGAGGGTTTATGAGCAGTTCTTC.